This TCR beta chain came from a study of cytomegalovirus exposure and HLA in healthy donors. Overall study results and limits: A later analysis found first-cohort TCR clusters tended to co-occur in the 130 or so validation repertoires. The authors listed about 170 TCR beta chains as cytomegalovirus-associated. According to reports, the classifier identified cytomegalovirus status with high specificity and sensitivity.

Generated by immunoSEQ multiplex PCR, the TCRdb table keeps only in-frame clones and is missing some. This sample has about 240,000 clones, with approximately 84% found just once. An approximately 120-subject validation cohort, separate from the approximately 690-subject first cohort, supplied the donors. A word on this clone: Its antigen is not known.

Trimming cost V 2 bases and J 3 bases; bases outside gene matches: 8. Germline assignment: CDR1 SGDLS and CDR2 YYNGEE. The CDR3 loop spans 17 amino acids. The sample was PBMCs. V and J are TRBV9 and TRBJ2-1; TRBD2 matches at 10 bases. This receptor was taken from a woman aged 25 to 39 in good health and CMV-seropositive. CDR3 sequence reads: CASSVGAGGQGYNEQFF. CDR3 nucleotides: TGTGCCAGCAGCGTCGGAGCGGGAGGGCAAGGCTACAATGAGCAGTTCTTC.